The present T cell receptor (beta chain) was sequenced within a study of blood T cell repertoires in COVID-19. Study context: Specimens from acute and convalescent COVID-19 originated in the United States, Italy and Spain.

Here immunoSEQ multiplex PCR was the method, and the copy in TCRdb shows in-frame clones only, minus some. The table records around 250,000 clones, over 80% of them present only once. The CDR3 is 13 residues long. Trimming cost V 4 bases and J 5 bases, with 9 bases left between them. Germline values: CDR1 PRHDT, CDR2 FYEKMQ (reference sequence). This TCR was recovered from a human donor in a cohort exposed to, infected with or recovered from COVID-19 (not recorded which). The donor label of this sample is uncertain. Source material: PBMCs or T cells enriched from blood (not recorded which). The chain combines TRBV13 with TRBJ2-1; the D is unclear. The CDR3 coding sequence is TGTGCCAGCAGCTACTACCTGGACAATGAGCAGTTCTTC. Amino acids: CASSYYLDNEQFF.